This entry describes one T cell receptor (beta chain). This clone's antigen is unknown. No base quality information exists; no much larger clone differs at one position. These data belong to a study of graft-versus-host responses after intestinal transplantation (dated by TCRdb to the early 2020s). Broadly, across the study: Recipients received multivisceral, liver-intestinal, or isolated intestinal transplants. All recipients received anti-thymocyte globulin induction followed by maintenance tacrolimus and steroids for three to four years. After intestinal transplantation, graft-versus-host and host-versus-graft alloreactive T cell clones in the graft, circulation and bone marrow were tracked using bulk TCR-beta CDR3 sequencing. To identify alloreactive clones, pre-transplant mixed lymphocyte reaction products were sequenced and then compared with unstimulated pre-transplant donor and recipient T cells. Of the roughly 24 intestinal transplant recipients enrolled in the cohort, one of whom was a retransplant, 3 patients without pretransplant specimens were excluded. A peak of at least 4% donor T cells among recipient peripheral blood mononuclear cells was the definition used for donor T cell macrochimerism. Rather than going through the commercial service, samples from a few later patients were sequenced in-house on an Illumina MiSeq and processed with MiXCR. Broad study findings and their caveats: The relatively low number and heterogeneity of intestinal transplant patients limited the conclusions. Patients with donor T cell macrochimerism had high GvH to HvG T cell clonal ratios in their allografts. GvH clones were detected in recipient bone marrow, and some of these GvH clones were observed earlier in ileal mucosa or blood, consistent with an intestinal mucosal origin. Early after transplant, declines in HvG clones were associated with peak levels of circulating GvH clones.

This specimen's time point label, per the study, means: cells obtained before transplantation from donor or recipient. CD3+CD4+ and CD3+CD8+ populations were FACS-sorted from unstimulated pre-transplant donor and recipient cells taken from spleen or lymph nodes. Libraries were constructed by the immunoSEQ multiplex PCR assay. In most patients, genomic DNA was isolated using the Qiagen DNeasy Blood and Tissue Kit and sent frozen to Adaptive Biotechnologies for TCR sequencing. For most patients, genomic DNA was subjected to high-throughput TCR-beta CDR3 sequencing by Adaptive Biotechnologies. On the authors' methods: TCR sequencing data were retrieved from Adaptive's ImmunoSEQ software for 18 patients, whereas a few other patients were processed with MiXCR and VDJtools. To correct CD4 versus CD8 sorting errors, sequences present in both subsets at a frequency ratio below 5:1 were removed. CDR3 nucleotide sequences shared between donor and recipient were removed because their origin could not be assigned. At least 2-fold expansion over unstimulated cells and a minimum CFSE-low frequency of 0.002% (template counts) or 0.001% (read counts) were required for clones to be classified as alloreactive. Clones detected in sequenced pre-transplant spleen, lymph node, or MLR CFSE-low populations of the donor or recipient were defined as mappable. Cumulative frequency of alloreactive clones was calculated as a percentage of all sequences weighted by copy number. In TCRdb, the immuneACCESS table is reduced to in-frame sequences with V and J assigned. These tables do not hold every clone; where another copy was compared, an unresolved V gene accounts for under half, and the others remain unexplained. V and J calls plus clone size are reproduced from that table; the DNA served to infer D and trimming. Counted in this sample were about 94,000 clones; roughly 90% of them appeared once. The ten largest clones take up approximately 0.5% of the sample.

The CDR3 sequence holds 15 residues, the cysteine and phenylalanine included. The read is trimmed to its CDR3 DNA, 45 bases read in frame from base 1. Reading the germline V gene gives CDR1 KGHSH and CDR2 LQKENI. Germline trimming: 3 bases from V, 5 bases from J; junction bases outside gene matches: 7. The rearranged segments are TRBV18 and TRBJ1-1, with 9 bases aligning to TRBD1. The receptor was isolated from a human donor who received an intestinal transplant. The sample was unstimulated CD8+ T cells sorted from spleen or lymph node cells, taken before intestinal transplant. The nucleotide sequence is TGTGCCAGCTCACCTCGACAGGGGGAAGGAACTGAAGCTTTCTTT. This is translated as CASSPRQGEGTEAFF.